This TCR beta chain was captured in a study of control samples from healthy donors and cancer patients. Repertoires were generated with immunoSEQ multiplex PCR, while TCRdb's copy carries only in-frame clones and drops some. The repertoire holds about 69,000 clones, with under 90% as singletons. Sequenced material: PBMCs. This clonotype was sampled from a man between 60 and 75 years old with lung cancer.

The chain's CDR3 is CASSSDYGGEKLFF. The CDR3 nucleotides read TGTGCCAGCAGCTCCGATTACGGGGGTGAAAAACTGTTTTTT. The chain combines TRBV5-8 with TRBJ1-4; D perhaps matches TRBD1 (5 bases). Trimming removed 3 bases from V and 7 bases from J, with 13 bases in between. Per germline, CDR1 SGHTS and CDR2 YDEGEE. This CDR3 has 14 residues.